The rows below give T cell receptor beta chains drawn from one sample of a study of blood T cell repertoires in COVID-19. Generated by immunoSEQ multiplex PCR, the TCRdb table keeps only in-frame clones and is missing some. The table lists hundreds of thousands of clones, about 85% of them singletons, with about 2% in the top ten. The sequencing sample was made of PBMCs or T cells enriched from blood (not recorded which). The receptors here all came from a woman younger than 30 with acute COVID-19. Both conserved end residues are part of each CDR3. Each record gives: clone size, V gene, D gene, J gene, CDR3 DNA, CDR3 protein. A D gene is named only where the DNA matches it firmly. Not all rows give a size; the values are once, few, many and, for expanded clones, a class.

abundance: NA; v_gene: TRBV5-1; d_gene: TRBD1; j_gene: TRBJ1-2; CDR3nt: TGCGCCAGCAGCGGACAGGGCTATGGCTACACCTTC; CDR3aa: CASSGQGYGYTF
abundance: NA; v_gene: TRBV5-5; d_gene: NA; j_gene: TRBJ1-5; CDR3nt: TGTGCCAGCAGCTTGGAGGGTGGGGCTCTCGGGCAGCCCCAGCATTTT; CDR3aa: CASSLEGGALGQPQHF
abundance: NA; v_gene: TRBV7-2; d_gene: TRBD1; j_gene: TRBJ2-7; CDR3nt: TGTGCCAGCAGCGCTGGGACAGGCGGACCTTACGAGCAGTACTTC; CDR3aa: CASSAGTGGPYEQYF
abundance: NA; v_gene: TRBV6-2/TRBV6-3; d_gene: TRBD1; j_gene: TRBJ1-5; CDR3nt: TGTGCCAGCAGTCGACGACAGGGGCGTCAGCCCCAGCATTTT; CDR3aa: CASSRRQGRQPQHF
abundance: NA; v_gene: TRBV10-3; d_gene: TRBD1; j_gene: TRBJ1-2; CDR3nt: TGTGCCATCAGGGAGACAGGGACGGGTGGCTACACCTTC; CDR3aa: CAIRETGTGGYTF
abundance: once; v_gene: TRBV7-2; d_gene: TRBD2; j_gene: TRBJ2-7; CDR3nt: TGTGCCAGCAGCTTAGGGACTAGCAGCTACGAGCAGTACTTC; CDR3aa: CASSLGTSSYEQYF
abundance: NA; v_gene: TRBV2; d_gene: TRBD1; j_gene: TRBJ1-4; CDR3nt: TGTGCCAGCAGCAGGACAGGAAAGAATGAAAAACTGTTTTTT; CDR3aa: CASSRTGKNEKLFF
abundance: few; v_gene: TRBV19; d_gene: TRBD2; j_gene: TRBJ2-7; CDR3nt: TGTGCCAGTAGGCCTCTAGCGGGAGGTTACGAGCAGTACTTC; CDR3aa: CASRPLAGGYEQYF
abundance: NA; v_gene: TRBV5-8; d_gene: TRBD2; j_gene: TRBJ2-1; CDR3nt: TGTGCCAGCAGCTTCACCGGGACTAGCGATTCTTATGCAGATGAGCAGTTCTTC; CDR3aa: CASSFTGTSDSYADEQFF
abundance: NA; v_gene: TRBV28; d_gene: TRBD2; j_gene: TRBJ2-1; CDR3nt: TGTGCCAGCAGTCCCCTACCTCGACTAGCGGGAGAGGATGAGCAGTTCTTC; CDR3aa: CASSPLPRLAGEDEQFF
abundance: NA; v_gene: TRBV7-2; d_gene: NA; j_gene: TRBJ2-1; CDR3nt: TGTGCCAGCAGCTTATTGGTAAAACTAGACTACAATGAGCAGTTCTTC; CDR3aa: CASSLLVKLDYNEQFF
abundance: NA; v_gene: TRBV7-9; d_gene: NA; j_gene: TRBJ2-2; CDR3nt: TGTGCCAGCAGCTTAGCAGGGCAGTCCGTCGGAGGTCCCGGGGAGCTGTTTTTT; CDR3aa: CASSLAGQSVGGPGELFF
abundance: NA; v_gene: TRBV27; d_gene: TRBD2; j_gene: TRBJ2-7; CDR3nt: TGTGCCAGCAGTTTACGGGGGGGGTCCTACGAGCAGTACTTC; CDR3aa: CASSLRGGSYEQYF
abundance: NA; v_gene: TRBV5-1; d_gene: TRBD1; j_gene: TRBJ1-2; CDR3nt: TGCGCCAGCAGCTCCCGGACAGGGAACTATGGCTACACCTTC; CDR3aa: CASSSRTGNYGYTF
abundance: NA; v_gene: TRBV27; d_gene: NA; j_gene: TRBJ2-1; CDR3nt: TGTGCCAGCAGTTTGCGGGGCATTGATGAGCAGTTCTTC; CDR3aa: CASSLRGIDEQFF
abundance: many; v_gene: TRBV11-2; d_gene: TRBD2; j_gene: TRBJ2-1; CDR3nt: TGTGCCAGCAGCTTTCCCTCCGGGGGCGGGAGGGCCAAGGAGGAGCAGTTCTTC; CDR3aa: CASSFPSGGGRAKEEQFF
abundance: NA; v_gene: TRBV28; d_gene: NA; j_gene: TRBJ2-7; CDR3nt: TGTGCCAGCACCTCCGCTGGGGGGATCTCCTACGAGCAGTACTTC; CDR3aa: CASTSAGGISYEQYF
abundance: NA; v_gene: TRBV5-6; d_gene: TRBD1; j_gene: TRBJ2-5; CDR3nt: TGTGCCAGCAGCTCAAGACAGGGCCTGGGGACCCAGTACTTC; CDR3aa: CASSSRQGLGTQYF
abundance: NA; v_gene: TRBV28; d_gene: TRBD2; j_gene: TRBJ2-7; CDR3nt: TGTGCCAGCAGTCCATCTGAGGGGCGGGGGACCTACGAGCAGTACTTC; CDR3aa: CASSPSEGRGTYEQYF
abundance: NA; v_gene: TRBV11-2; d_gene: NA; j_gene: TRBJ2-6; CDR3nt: TGTGCCAGCAGCTTAGACTGGGCCAACGTCCTGACTTTC; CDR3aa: CASSLDWANVLTF
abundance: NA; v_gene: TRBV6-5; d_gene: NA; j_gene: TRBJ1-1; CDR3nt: TGTGCCAGCAGTTACGGGCACTCCACTGAAGCTTTCTTT; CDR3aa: CASSYGHSTEAFF
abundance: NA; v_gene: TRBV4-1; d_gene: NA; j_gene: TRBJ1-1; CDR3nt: TGCGCCAGCAGCCAACCCTTCTGGGAGGGGACCACTGAAGCTTTCTTT; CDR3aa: CASSQPFWEGTTEAFF
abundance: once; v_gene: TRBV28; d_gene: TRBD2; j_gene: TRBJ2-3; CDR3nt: TGTGCCAGCAGTTTAGCGGGAGCCCCCACAGATACGCAGTATTTT; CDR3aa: CASSLAGAPTDTQYF
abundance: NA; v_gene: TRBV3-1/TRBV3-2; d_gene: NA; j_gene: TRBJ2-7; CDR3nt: TGTGCCAGCAGACGGAGTTCCTACGAGCAGTACTTC; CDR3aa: CASRRSSYEQYF
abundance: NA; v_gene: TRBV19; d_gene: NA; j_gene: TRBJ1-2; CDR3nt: TGTGCCAGTAGTATCGGGGGGGGCACCGGCTACACCTTC; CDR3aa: CASSIGGGTGYTF
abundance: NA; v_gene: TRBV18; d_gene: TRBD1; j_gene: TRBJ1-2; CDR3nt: TGTGCCAGCTCACCGGGACAGCTTCGTGGCTACACCTTC; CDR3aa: CASSPGQLRGYTF